The source of this T cell receptor (beta chain) is a study of T cell therapy product for transplant patients (dated by TCRdb to the late 2010s). The study in broad terms: In Berlin, Germany, the wider healthy donor group was made up of around 19 individuals (approximately ten male and 9 female) aged about 25 to 81 years. The TCRbeta repertoire analysis of rapamycin-treated and untreated products involved n = 3 healthy donors. To assess clonal composition, TCRbeta repertoires were compared between rapamycin-treated and untreated CMV-specific T-cell products derived from the same donors. Using CMV as the model virus, the study developed a next-generation autologous adoptive antiviral T-cell product for immunosuppressed solid organ transplant patients. The expansion media were supplemented with either IL-7 and IL-15 at around 10 ng/ml or IL-2 at roughly 50 U/ml.

Genomic DNA was extracted using an AllPrep DNA/RNA Kit, and TCRbeta CDR3 regions were amplified using the immunoSEQ hsTCRb Kit. As for the original processing: Productive rearrangements, meaning in-frame CDR3 nucleotide sequences with no stop codons, were analyzed in immunoSEQ Analyzer 3.0. Sample overlap was measured using the Morisita index, while clonality was calculated from productive entropy normalized to the number of productive rearrangements. The table was pulled from immuneACCESS by TCRdb, which kept in-frame rearrangements only. Such tables lose some clones; where checked, under half of the loss comes from unresolved V genes, and the rest has no known cause. V and J calls and clone size follow that table, whereas D and trimming were derived from the DNA. The sample profile shows some 1,000 clones; approximately 50% of them were found once. The ten largest clonotypes hold nearly 35% of the sample.

V is pared back by 4 bases and J by 2 bases, with 11 bases lying between the germline termini. Sequences SGHRS (CDR1) and YFSETQ (CDR2) are obtained from the germline V gene. Counted from cysteine to phenylalanine, this CDR3 has 14 amino acids. Kept here is only the CDR3 DNA, which spans 42 bases and is read in frame from base 1. This specimen's label denotes: approximately 20 nM rapamycin added during CMV-specific T-cell product expansion (Rapa-TCP). Sample label definition: CMVpp65/IE-1-reactive T cells enriched by IFNgamma capture and expanded in vitro. PBMCs were stimulated for approximately 6 hours with overlapping CMV pp65 and IE-1 peptide pools, each at approximately 0.46 ug/ml. IFNgamma-producing CMV-stimulated cells were positively selected with the IFNgamma Secretion Assay-Cell Enrichment and Detection Kit (Miltenyi Biotec). Enriched IFNgamma+ cells were cultured with irradiated autologous feeders plus either IL-7/IL-15 or IL-2 for 21 days. To get enough cells for the different cell sorting steps, buffy coats were taken from about 15% of the 19 healthy donors. Biocoll density gradient centrifugation was used to isolate peripheral blood mononuclear cells. Buffy coats from healthy donors were obtained from DRK.

General findings and caveats noted by the study authors: A more diverse, less clonal TCRbeta repertoire and a greater number of distinct clones were observed in rapamycin-treated products than in untreated products. According to the authors' suggestion, the increased clonal diversity in Rapa-TCPs may reflect the survival of low-frequency clones and the preferential expansion of central memory T cells. The top 10 clones made up approximately 64% of the repertoire in rapamycin-treated products compared with 85% to 90% in untreated products. Paired products from the same donor had many clones in common, while repertoires from different donors did not overlap.

As regards this clone: Its antigen is still unknown. The input lacks base qualities; no much larger clone sits a single base away.

The specimen sequenced was a sorted cell population cultured from PBMCs. The TCR comes from an adult in good health. Recombination linked TRBV5-1 to TRBJ2-3; the D gene is possibly TRBD1, with 6 bases matching. The DNA sequence is TGCGCCAGCAGCACGGGACAAGCCACAGATACGCAGTATTTT. It encodes CASSTGQATDTQYF.